The 32 T cell receptor beta chains listed next were all sequenced from one sample in a study of blood T cell repertoires in COVID-19. Sequenced by immunoSEQ multiplex PCR; TCRdb stores in-frame clones only, minus some. Found here are 200,000 to 250,000 clones, about 90% of them singletons; the top ten hold 2% to 3%. The specimen was peripheral blood. These receptors were collected from a man under 40 with COVID-19, enrolled during active disease.

The chain links TRBV7-9 to TRBJ1-1, with 8 bases aligning to TRBD1. J was trimmed by 1 base and V by 3 bases; bases with no gene match: 1. Germline CDR1 reads SEHNR; CDR2 reads FQNEAQ (reference sequence). This CDR3 has 14 residues. CDR3 loop: CASSFGQGNTEAFF. CDR3 bases: TGTGCCAGCAGCTTCGGACAGGGGAACACTGAAGCTTTCTTT.

The chain carries TRBV24-1 and TRBJ2-1; possibly TRBD2 for D (6 bases). CDR1 and CDR2 (germline): KGHDR, SFDVKD. With 3 bases removed from V and 6 bases from J, the gap between germline ends came to 14 bases. This CDR3 has 15 residues. The CDR3 DNA follows: TGTGCCACCAGTGATCCGTTTGGGGGGTTCAATGAGCAGTTCTTC. It yields the protein CATSDPFGGFNEQFF.

The rearrangement links TRBV6-5 to TRBJ2-1; no clear D gene. Germline V gene sequence: CDR1 MNHEY, CDR2 SVGAGI. Between the trimmed V and J ends, which lost 7 bases and 7 bases, there was a span of 11 bases. The CDR3 has 12 residues. This chain's CDR3 is CASTPSRNEQFF. CDR3 bases: TGTGCCAGCACCCCCTCGAGGAATGAGCAGTTCTTC.

V and J are TRBV6-5 and TRBJ1-5; maybe TRBD1 (6 bases). CDR1 MNHEY and CDR2 SVGAGI come from the germline V gene. Trimming shortened V by 0 bases and J by 5 bases, and 11 bases separated the two germline ends. This CDR3 region has 15 residues. DNA of the CDR3: TGTGCCAGCAGTTACTCGGACAGCCTAGATCAGCCCCAGCATTTT. Protein sequence: CASSYSDSLDQPQHF.

The J gene is TRBJ2-3, the V gene TRBV19, with 7 bases lining up with TRBD2. Germline V gene sequence: CDR1 LNHDA, CDR2 SQIVND (reference sequence). V was clipped by 2 bases and J by 1 base; unmatched bases: 3. The CDR3 is made up of 15 amino acids. CDR3 amino acids: CASSIPGLGTDTQYF. CDR3 coding DNA: TGTGCCAGTAGTATACCCGGACTAGGCACAGATACGCAGTATTTT.

The gene calls are TRBV20-1 and TRBJ2-7; unclear D gene. Trimming removed 3 bases at V and 0 bases at J, with 9 bases between. The CDR3 sequence is 13 residues long. Germline CDR1 is DFQATT and CDR2 is SNEGSKA (reference sequence). CDR3 sequence: CSASARSSYEQYF. The CDR3 region has the DNA TGCAGTGCTAGTGCCCGGAGCTCCTACGAGCAGTACTTC.

The rearrangement links TRBV4-2 to TRBJ2-3, with a possible D match to TRBD2 (5 bases). The germline V gene has CDR1 LGHNA and CDR2 YNFKEQ. V gave up 2 bases and J gave up 5 bases, with 11 bases separating them. CDR3 size: 14 residues. CDR3 in amino acids: CASSQPSAEDTQYF. The CDR3 DNA follows: TGTGCCAGCAGCCAACCCTCAGCGGAAGATACGCAGTATTTT.

The rearrangement uses TRBV9 and TRBJ1-1; 7 bases are shared with TRBD1. The CDR3 runs to 13 residues. The germline gives CDR1 SGDLS, CDR2 YYNGEE. V lost 4 bases to trimming and J lost 0 bases; unmatched junction nucleotides: 0. CDR3 region: CASSRGLNTEAFF. CDR3 bases: TGTGCCAGCAGCAGGGGGCTGAACACTGAAGCTTTCTTT.

This clone was detected only once. This chain links TRBV7-2 with TRBJ1-4; 8 bases agree with TRBD1. Germline CDR1 reads SGHTA; CDR2 reads FQGNSA. This CDR3 region has 15 residues. The V and J ends lost 5 bases and 4 bases, in that order; junction bases with no gene match: 6. DNA of the CDR3: TGTGCCAGCAGCAGAACAGGGGGTCTTAATGAAAAACTGTTTTTT. Protein: CASSRTGGLNEKLFF.

This chain joins TRBV18 and TRBJ1-1; 8 nucleotides align to TRBD1. The CDR3 length is 16 residues. V lost 3 bases to trimming and J lost 6 bases; unmatched junction nucleotides: 12. CDR1 and CDR2 (germline): KGHSH, LQKENI. The CDR3 bases are TGTGCCAGCTCACCTGACAGGGGCTCCATGGGGTCTGAAGCTTTCTTT. It is translated as CASSPDRGSMGSEAFF.

The chain combines TRBV12-3 or TRBV12-4 with TRBJ2-2; possible D gene TRBD2, 5 bases. The CDR3 has 13 amino acids. Trimming left V 5 bases short and J 3 bases short, with 7 bases between. CDR3 DNA sequence: TGTGCCAGCAGTCGGGAATACACCGGGGAGCTGTTTTTT. This gives the protein CASSREYTGELFF.

The chain uses TRBV5-1 and TRBJ1-2; 8 nucleotides line up with TRBD1. V lost 8 bases, J lost 5 bases, and 8 bases stayed unmatched. CDR1 is SGHRS, CDR2 YFSETQ, per germline. CDR3 size: 13 residues. The CDR3 DNA follows: TGCGCCAGTATACAGGGGGGATGGTATGGCTACACCTTC. It is translated as CASIQGGWYGYTF.

The chain carries TRBV7-2 and TRBJ2-7; tentatively, D is TRBD2 (7 bases). V was shortened by 2 bases and J by 6 bases, with 17 bases between the two germline ends. Germline V gene lookup returns CDR1 SGHTA and CDR2 FQGNSA. CDR3 length equals 15 residues. CDR3 residues: CASSLRQVLAGEQYF. The CDR3 DNA reads TGTGCCAGCAGCTTAAGACAGGTTTTAGCGGGCGAGCAGTACTTC.

This chain links TRBV18 with TRBJ2-5; the match to TRBD2 covers 8 bases. This CDR3 region has 16 residues. Germline V gene sequence: CDR1 KGHSH, CDR2 LQKENI. Trimming at V came to 0 bases and at J to 2 bases, leaving 5 bases not matched to a gene. CDR3 in amino acids: CASSPPSGGVQETQYF. CDR3 nucleotides: TGTGCCAGCTCACCACCGAGCGGGGGAGTTCAAGAGACCCAGTACTTC.

The chain is built from TRBV7-3 and TRBJ1-2, with D uncertain. Germline assignment: CDR1 SGHTA and CDR2 FQGTGA. The CDR3 runs 14 residues. Trimming cost V 2 bases and J 6 bases, with 13 bases left between them. CDR3 in amino acids: CASSLVLREDGYTF. CDR3 sequence (DNA): TGTGCCAGCAGCTTAGTTCTGAGGGAGGATGGCTACACCTTC.

This clone was observed once. V and J are TRBV5-1 and TRBJ1-2, with D possibly TRBD1 on 6 matching bases. The V gene lost 0 bases and the J gene lost 5 bases, with 11 bases spanning the gap. Germline V gives CDR1 SGHRS, CDR2 YFSETQ. The CDR3 is made up of 14 amino acids. In DNA, the CDR3 is TGCGCCAGCAGCTTGGAGGGGGAAGGGTATGGCTACACCTTC. This sequence encodes CASSLEGEGYGYTF. The variable domain in full, completed from reference TRBV5-1 and TRBJ1-2, reads KAGVTQTPRYLIKTRGQQVTLSCSPISGHRSVSWYQQTPGQGLQFLFEYFSETQRNKGNFPGRFSGRQFSNSRSEMNVSTLELGDSALYLCASSLEGEGYGYTFGSGTRLTVV.

This clone appeared once. The V call is TRBV5-5, the J call TRBJ2-7; 9 positions agree with TRBD1. Germline V CDR1 and CDR2: SGHKS, YYEKEE (reference sequence). V was clipped by 0 bases and J by 3 bases; unmatched bases: 4. CDR3 length: 15 residues. In DNA, the CDR3 is TGTGCCAGCAGCTTGGCCCGACAGGGGGGCTACGAGCAGTACTTC. Protein: CASSLARQGGYEQYF.

The genes are TRBV27 and TRBJ1-2, with TRBD1 as a possible D gene (6 bases). There are 16 residues in the CDR3. In germline, CDR1 is MNHEY, CDR2 SMNVEV (reference sequence). The V end lost 0 bases, the J end lost 6 bases, and 17 bases lay between the germline ends. The CDR3 region has the DNA TGTGCCAGCAGTTTATCCCCCGGACAGAAACAGAATGGCTACACCTTC. Its translation: CASSLSPGQKQNGYTF.

The chain combines TRBV30 with TRBJ1-5, with D uncertain. The CDR3 spans 13 residues. V lost 0 bases and J 7 bases, leaving 10 bases between the germline ends. Germline CDR1 and CDR2: GTSNPN and SVGIG (reference sequence). In DNA, the CDR3 is TGTGCCTGGAGTGTAGCAAACTCGCAGCCCCAGCATTTT. It specifies CAWSVANSQPQHF.

In this sample, this clone turned up once. V gene TRBV3-1 (or the pseudogene TRBV3-2) combines with J gene TRBJ2-7; TRBD1 is a possible D gene (6 bases). The CDR3 runs 15 residues. Germline V gene sequence: CDR1 LGHDT, CDR2 YNNKEL (reference sequence). V was cut by 0 bases and J by 7 bases, with 16 bases left in between. For the CDR3, the DNA is TGTGCCAGCAGCCAAGAAGGAAACAGGGCGCGAGAGCAGTACTTC. The encoded protein is CASSQEGNRAREQYF.

As to this clone: This same CDR3 is encoded by further DNA sequences in the sample. The chain combines TRBV24-1 with TRBJ2-7; 8 positions match TRBD1. The V gene end was trimmed by 4 bases and the J gene end by 0 bases; junction bases not matched to a gene: 4. The CDR3 covers 15 residues. CDR1 is KGHDR and CDR2 is SFDVKD in the germline V gene. The CDR3 DNA reads TGTGCCACCAGTGACCCAACAGGGGGCTCCTACGAGCAGTACTTC. Translating it yields CATSDPTGGSYEQYF.

The chain couples TRBV19 to TRBJ1-2, with D possibly matching TRBD1 (6 bases). This CDR3 is 15 amino acids long. CDR1 is LNHDA, CDR2 SQIVND, per germline (reference sequence). The ends were cut back, 3 bases at V and 6 bases at J, with 17 bases in the middle. The chain's CDR3 is CASSISWAGVDGYTF. DNA of the CDR3: TGTGCCAGTAGTATTTCATGGGCAGGGGTTGATGGCTACACCTTC.

This sequence joins TRBV6-6 and TRBJ2-3; 14 bases match TRBD2. Trimming at V came to 5 bases and at J to 7 bases, leaving 11 bases not matched to a gene. Germline CDR1 reads MNHNY; CDR2 reads SVGAGI (reference sequence). The CDR3 has 17 residues. The CDR3 DNA is TGTGCCAGCAGTCGCGGGACTAGCGGGAGTATTCCAAATACGCAGTATTTT. This codes for CASSRGTSGSIPNTQYF.

This clone showed up just a few times. The chain is built from TRBV4-3 and TRBJ2-7; D may be TRBD2 (5 bases). Per germline, CDR1 LGHNA and CDR2 YSLEER. V lost 4 bases, J lost 3 bases, and 16 bases lay in between. The length of the CDR3 is 15 residues. CDR3 nucleotide sequence: TGCGCCAGCAGCCCTTCGGCGGGCTCTCTCTACGAGCAGTACTTC. Protein sequence: CASSPSAGSLYEQYF.

This clone was seen once. The V call is TRBV28, the J call TRBJ1-2; D unclear. The CDR3 has 11 residues. Germline V gene sequence: CDR1 MDHEN, CDR2 SYDVKM. Between the trimmed V and J ends, which lost 6 bases and 8 bases, there was a span of 10 bases. CDR3 protein: CASREWEGYTF. Written as DNA, the CDR3 is TGTGCCAGCAGGGAGTGGGAGGGCTACACCTTC.

The chain couples TRBV2 to TRBJ1-1, with D perhaps TRBD1 (6 bases). V was clipped by 7 bases and J by 1 base, with 10 bases between them. Germline V lookup: CDR1 SNHLY, CDR2 FYNNEI. The CDR3 is made up of 13 amino acids. In DNA, the CDR3 is TGTGCCAGCACCCCGACAGGGAACACTGAAGCTTTCTTT. Encoded protein: CASTPTGNTEAFF.

The chain links TRBV14 to TRBJ2-7; TRBD2 matches at 9 bases. Germline lookup yields CDR1 SGHDN and CDR2 FVKESK. J lost 2 bases, V lost 0 bases, and 14 bases had no gene match. This CDR3 region has 19 residues. CDR3 region: CASSQDLVQRGAKTYEQYF. Here the CDR3 DNA reads TGTGCCAGCAGCCAAGATTTGGTCCAGCGGGGGGCAAAAACCTACGAGCAGTACTTC.

The chain carries TRBV29-1 and TRBJ2-3; D is perhaps TRBD2 (7 bases). This CDR3 comprises 14 residues. Germline loops: CDR1 SQVTM, CDR2 ANQGSEA. The germline V and J ends were trimmed by 4 bases and 0 bases, with 11 bases remaining between them. CDR3 coding DNA: TGCAGCGTTGGGCGGGGGCTTAGCACAGATACGCAGTATTTT. Translation: CSVGRGLSTDTQYF.

This sequence joins TRBV25-1 and TRBJ1-5, with no clear D. The CDR3 runs 16 residues. With 1 base removed from V and 0 bases from J, the gap between germline ends came to 10 bases. Per the germline V gene, CDR1 is MGHDK and CDR2 is SYGVNS. The CDR3 here is CASSESTAHSNQPQHF. The CDR3 DNA sequence: TGTGCCAGCAGTGAATCCACAGCCCATAGCAATCAGCCCCAGCATTTT.

The chain recombines TRBV19 with TRBJ1-6; TRBD1 might be the D (5 bases). The CDR3 extends over 14 amino acids. The germline V and J ends were trimmed by 8 bases and 6 bases, with 14 bases remaining between them. Germline V gives CDR1 LNHDA, CDR2 SQIVND (reference sequence). The CDR3 region has the DNA TGTGCCAGTCGTCCCCAGGGCCTTAATTCACCCCTCCACTTT. Amino acid sequence: CASRPQGLNSPLHF.

The V gene is TRBV27, the J gene TRBJ2-3, with a possible D match to TRBD1 (6 bases). This CDR3 has 13 residues. The germline gives CDR1 MNHEY, CDR2 SMNVEV (reference sequence). Trimming took off 7 bases at V and 1 base at J, with 9 bases between the two ends. The CDR3 DNA follows: TGTGCCAGCATGGGGGCAGGCACAGATACGCAGTATTTT. Its protein product is CASMGAGTDTQYF.

This clone occurred once. In the same sample, other DNA sequences code for this CDR3. This sequence joins TRBV7-9 and TRBJ2-7; 10 nucleotides align to TRBD1. The CDR3 covers 13 residues. Trimming removed 5 bases from V and 4 bases from J; junction bases left unmatched: 2. Per germline, CDR1 SEHNR and CDR2 FQNEAQ (reference sequence). The CDR3 nucleotides are TGTGCCAGCAGCCCGGGACAGGGGTACGAGCAGTACTTC. Translating it yields CASSPGQGYEQYF.